These T cell receptor beta chains were read from a single sample in a study of vaccination and CD4 T cells after COVID-19. Each CDR3 protein is one row after TCRdb ran MiXCR on the PCR reads. The table has about 5,600 distinct CDR3 sequences, around 50% seen once. Their antigen targets remain unknown. Sample: CD4+ T cells from blood, cultured in vitro. The receptor set was obtained from a human donor who had recovered from COVID-19. The CDR3 runs from the conserved cysteine through the conserved F or W. The order of the fields is CDR3 length, V gene, CDR3 protein.

17 | TRBV6-1 | CASSLLGSGLVQETQYF
14 | TRBV5-1 | CASSLEGSRTPLHF
15 | TRBV20-1 | CSAPKGLANTGELFF
15 | TRBV19 | CASRSPGLATDTQYF
14 | TRBV2 | CASSRPQSSYEQYF
15 | TRBV9 | CASSVSGGYGTEAFF
14 | TRBV20-1 | CSARGQREYNEQFF
14 | TRBV7-2 | CASSHASATGTQYF
15 | TRBV20-1 | CSAGGLAGWGDTQYF
15 | TRBV19 | CASSRLAGDPLEQFF
14 | TRBV7-2 | CASIQGLAGNEQFF
16 | TRBV19 | CASSKGLAGSDNEQFF
14 | TRBV6-1 | CASSTKTGGTPLHF
11 | TRBV6-1 | CASTESVEAFF
14 | TRBV24-1 | CATWSPGARYEQYF
14 | TRBV6-1 | CASSVSQGGTEAFF
16 | TRBV9 | CASSTPSGVITDTQYF
15 | TRBV20-1 | CSAPMPGGNTDTQYF
16 | TRBV7-8 | CASSLGAGPNTGELFF
12 | TRBV12-3/TRBV12-4 | CASSSPTGTQYF
17 | TRBV12-3/TRBV12-4 | CASSGKGQGIGNQPQHF
16 | TRBV3-1 | CASSQDGTSGYNEQFF
10 | TRBV6-1 | CASMGYGYTF
15 | TRBV12-3/TRBV12-4 | CASSLGGNSYNEQFF
18 | TRBV30 | CAWSVRGTGGLGWETQYF
14 | TRBV6-1 | CASRLHRNNYGYTF
11 | TRBV20-1 | CSASVGYEQFF
14 | TRBV19 | CASSKRASTDTQYF
18 | TRBV5-1 | CASSYGTSGRIGQETQYF
14 | TRBV20-1 | CSAEAGGDLETQYF
12 | TRBV19 | CATGVLGTEAFF
14 | TRBV6-1 | CASSSGQGNQPQHF
13 | TRBV6-5 | CASSYQGDQPQHF
15 | TRBV20-1 | CSAEPSGGNTDTQYF
14 | TRBV7-7 | CASSLGGGSTEQFF
13 | TRBV10-3 | CAISESDRGYSNF
17 | TRBV5-1 | CASSLGFGSGSGETQYF
14 | TRBV2 | CASSGAYSQETQYF
13 | TRBV11-1 | CASSSGLRDSQFF
15 | TRBV5-4 | CASSPSGSVKETQYF
15 | TRBV24-1 | CATSDPRGTEETQYF
16 | TRBV6-2/TRBV6-3 | CASSGGLGRFTDTQYF
14 | TRBV6-7 | CASRGASGSNEQFF
14 | TRBV20-1 | CSASLRRNQETQYF
15 | TRBV11-3 | CASSFGGSSGNTIYF
15 | TRBV18 | CASSPTLQGRHGYTF